This TCR beta chain was captured by sequencing in a study of cytomegalovirus exposure and HLA in healthy donors. Background on the study: Among around 200 million T cells, an earlier analysis found 90 million to 130 million unique TCR beta sequences. Study-wide points: A list of about 160 TCR beta chains associated with cytomegalovirus was given. An analysis done earlier found most TCR beta V segments productive about 87% or about 30% of the time.

Note on this clone: What it recognizes is unknown.

The CDR3 has 15 residues. V was pared by 3 bases and J by 4 bases, with 6 bases of the junction left unmatched. Germline V gives CDR1 KGHSH, CDR2 LQKENI. PCR used 60 Vbeta primers and 13 Jbeta primers. Only in-frame clones appear in the TCRdb table, and some are missing; sequencing was by immunoSEQ multiplex PCR. The repertoire table contains over 75,000 clones. The V gene is TRBV18, the J gene TRBJ2-5; 9 nucleotides match TRBD2. The sequencing sample was made of PBMCs. This receptor was taken from a man aged 45-65 years in good health and CMV-seronegative. Written as DNA, the CDR3 is TGTGCCAGCTCACCGTCGGCGGGGGGGACAGAGACCCAGTACTTC. It is translated as CASSPSAGGTETQYF.